This T cell receptor (beta chain) was obtained from a study of cytomegalovirus exposure and HLA in healthy donors. The CDR3 has 12 residues. The germline CDR1 and CDR2 sequences are MNHNY and SVGAGI (reference sequence). The J segment lost 6 bases and the V segment lost 5 bases, leaving 3 bases of the junction unmatched. The PCR ran on 60 Vbeta and 13 Jbeta primers. Using immunoSEQ multiplex PCR, the repertoire was profiled, and TCRdb retains in-frame clones only, with some absent. The sample contains 150,000 to 200,000 clones, about 80% of which appear only once. The table lists this clone with a few counts.

The receptor was isolated from a woman aged 55-70 years in good health and CMV-seropositive. V is TRBV6-6 and J is TRBJ1-2; TRBD1 aligns across 7 bases. Specimen: PBMCs. The CDR3 protein is CASSSTGDGYTF. The CDR3 DNA is TGTGCCAGCAGTAGTACAGGGGATGGCTACACCTTC.